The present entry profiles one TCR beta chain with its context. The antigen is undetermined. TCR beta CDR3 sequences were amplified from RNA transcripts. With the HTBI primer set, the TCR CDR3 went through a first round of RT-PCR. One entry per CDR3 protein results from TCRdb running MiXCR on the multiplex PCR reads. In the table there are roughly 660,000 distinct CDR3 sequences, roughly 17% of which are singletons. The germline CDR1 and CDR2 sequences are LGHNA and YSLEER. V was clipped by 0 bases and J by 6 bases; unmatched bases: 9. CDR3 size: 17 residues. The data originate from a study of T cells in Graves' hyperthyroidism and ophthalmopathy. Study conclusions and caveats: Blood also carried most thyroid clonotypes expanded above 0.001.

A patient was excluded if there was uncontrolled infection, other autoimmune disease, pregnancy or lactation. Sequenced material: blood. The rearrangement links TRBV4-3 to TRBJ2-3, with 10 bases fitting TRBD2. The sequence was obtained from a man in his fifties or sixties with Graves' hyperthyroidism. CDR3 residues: CASSQDWLAGVEDTQYF. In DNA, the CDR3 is TGCGCCAGCAGCCAAGATTGGCTAGCGGGAGTGGAGGATACGCAGTATTTT.